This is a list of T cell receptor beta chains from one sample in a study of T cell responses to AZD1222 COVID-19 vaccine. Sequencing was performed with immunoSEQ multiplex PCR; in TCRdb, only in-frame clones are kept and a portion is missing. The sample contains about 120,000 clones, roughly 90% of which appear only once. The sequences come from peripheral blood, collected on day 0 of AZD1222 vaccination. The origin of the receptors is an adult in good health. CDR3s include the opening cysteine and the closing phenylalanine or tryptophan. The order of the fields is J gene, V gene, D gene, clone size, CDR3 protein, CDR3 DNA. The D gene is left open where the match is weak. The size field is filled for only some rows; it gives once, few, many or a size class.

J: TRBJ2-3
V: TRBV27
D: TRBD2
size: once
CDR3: CASSLVSSGRRDTQYF
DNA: TGTGCCAGCAGTTTAGTGAGTAGCGGGAGGAGGGATACGCAGTATTTT

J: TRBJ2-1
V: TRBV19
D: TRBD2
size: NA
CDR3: CASSTPPRLAGIKSYNEQFF
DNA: TGTGCCAGTAGTACCCCCCCGCGACTAGCGGGAATCAAATCATACAATGAGCAGTTCTTC

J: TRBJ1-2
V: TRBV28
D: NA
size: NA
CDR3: CASSLGRWTNYGYTF
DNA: TGTGCCAGCAGCCTCGGGCGGTGGACTAACTATGGCTACACCTTC

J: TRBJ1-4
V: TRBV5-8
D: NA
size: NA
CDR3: CASSFGNTLNEKLFF
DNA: TGTGCCAGCAGCTTCGGCAACACACTCAATGAAAAACTGTTTTTT

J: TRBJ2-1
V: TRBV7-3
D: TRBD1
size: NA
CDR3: CASSLRQGDYNEQFF
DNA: TGTGCCAGCAGCTTAAGGCAGGGGGACTACAATGAGCAGTTCTTC

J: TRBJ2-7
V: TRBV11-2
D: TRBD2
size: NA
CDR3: CASSLEGTSAYEQYF
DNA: TGTGCCAGCAGCTTAGAAGGGACTAGCGCTTACGAGCAGTACTTC

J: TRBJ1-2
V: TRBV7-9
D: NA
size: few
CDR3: CASSRTGRGYTF
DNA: TGTGCCAGCAGCCGGACGGGACGGGGCTACACCTTC

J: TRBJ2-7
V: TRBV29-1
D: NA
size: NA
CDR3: CSVEVPRSEISYEQYF
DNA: TGCAGCGTTGAAGTCCCCCGAAGTGAGATATCCTACGAGCAGTACTTC

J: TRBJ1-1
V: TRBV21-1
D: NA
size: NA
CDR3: CASNPGPGQRFTEAFF
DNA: TGTGCCAGCAACCCGGGACCGGGACAGAGGTTTACTGAAGCTTTCTTT

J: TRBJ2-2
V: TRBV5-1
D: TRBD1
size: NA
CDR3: CASRGQGATGELFF
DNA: TGCGCCTCCAGGGGACAGGGGGCGACCGGGGAGCTGTTTTTT

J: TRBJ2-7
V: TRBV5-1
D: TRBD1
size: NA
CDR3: CASSLARTGIDEQYF
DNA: TGCGCCAGCAGCTTGGCCCGGACAGGGATCGACGAGCAGTACTTC

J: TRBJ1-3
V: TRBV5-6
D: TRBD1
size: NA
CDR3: CASSRRMDRTGNTIYF
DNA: TGTGCCAGCAGCCGCAGGATGGACAGGACTGGAAACACCATATATTTT

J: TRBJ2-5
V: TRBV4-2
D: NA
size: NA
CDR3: CASSHAGSQETQYF
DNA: TGTGCCAGCAGCCACGCCGGGTCCCAAGAGACCCAGTACTTC

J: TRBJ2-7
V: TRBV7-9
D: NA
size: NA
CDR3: CASSPMDRYIYEQYF
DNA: TGTGCCAGCAGCCCGATGGACAGATACATCTACGAGCAGTACTTC

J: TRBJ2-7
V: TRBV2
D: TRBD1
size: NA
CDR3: CASSGRQGPLSYEQYF
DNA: TGTGCCAGCAGTGGCCGACAGGGGCCCTTGTCCTACGAGCAGTACTTC

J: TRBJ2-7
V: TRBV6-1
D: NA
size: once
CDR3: CASSEAGISYEQYF
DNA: TGTGCCAGCAGTGAAGCGGGGATCTCCTACGAGCAGTACTTC

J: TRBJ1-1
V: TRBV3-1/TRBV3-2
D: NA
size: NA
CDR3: CASSKQVRRSEAFF
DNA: TGTGCCAGCAGCAAACAGGTTCGGCGATCTGAAGCTTTCTTT

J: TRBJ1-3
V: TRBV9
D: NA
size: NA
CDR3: CATGGGSEGNTIYF
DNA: TGTGCCACCGGGGGAGGGTCGGAAGGAAACACCATATATTTT

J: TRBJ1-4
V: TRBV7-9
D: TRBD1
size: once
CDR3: CASSPTGYEKLFF
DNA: TGTGCCAGCAGCCCGACAGGGTACGAAAAACTGTTTTTT

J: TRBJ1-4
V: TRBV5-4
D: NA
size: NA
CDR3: CASSRAAATNEKLFF
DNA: TGTGCCAGCAGCCGGGCCGCGGCAACTAATGAAAAACTGTTTTTT

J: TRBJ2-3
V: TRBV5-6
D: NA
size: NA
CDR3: CASDRTNTDTQYF
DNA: TGTGCCAGCGACCGAACTAACACAGATACGCAGTATTTT

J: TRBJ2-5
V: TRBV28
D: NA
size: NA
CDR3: CASSLLGYRGQGKETQYF
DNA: TGTGCCAGCAGTTTACTAGGTTACCGGGGCCAGGGGAAAGAGACCCAGTACTTC

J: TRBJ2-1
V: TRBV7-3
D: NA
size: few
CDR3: CASSLIQGELFF
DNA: TGTGCCAGCAGCTTAATCCAGGGAGAATTGTTCTTC

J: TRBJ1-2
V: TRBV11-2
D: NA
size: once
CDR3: CASSLDGVNGYTF
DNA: TGTGCCAGCAGCTTAGACGGGGTTAATGGCTACACCTTC

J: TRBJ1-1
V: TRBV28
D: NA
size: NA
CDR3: CATQSTGLNTEAFF
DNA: TGTGCCACCCAATCTACCGGATTGAACACTGAAGCTTTCTTT

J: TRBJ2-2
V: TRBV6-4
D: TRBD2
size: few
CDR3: CASSDGLAGGELFF
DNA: TGTGCCAGCAGTGACGGACTAGCGGGAGGGGAGCTGTTTTTT

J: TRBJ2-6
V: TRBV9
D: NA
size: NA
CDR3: CASSQPSGANVLTF
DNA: TGTGCCAGCAGTCAGCCCTCTGGGGCCAACGTCCTGACTTTC

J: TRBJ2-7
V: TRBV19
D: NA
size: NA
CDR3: CASRGSPLSYEQYF
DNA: TGTGCCAGTCGGGGGTCCCCCCTGTCCTACGAGCAGTACTTC

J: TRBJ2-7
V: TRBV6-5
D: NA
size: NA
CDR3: CASKSPGTYEQYF
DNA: TGTGCCAGCAAATCACCAGGGACCTACGAGCAGTACTTC

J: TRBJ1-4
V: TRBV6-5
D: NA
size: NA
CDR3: CASRPQGGEEKLFF
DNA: TGTGCCAGCAGGCCACAGGGCGGGGAGGAAAAACTGTTTTTT

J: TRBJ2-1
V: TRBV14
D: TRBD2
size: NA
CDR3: CASSQVASGTSSSYNEQFF
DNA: TGTGCCAGCAGCCAAGTGGCTAGCGGGACCTCGAGCTCCTACAATGAGCAGTTCTTC

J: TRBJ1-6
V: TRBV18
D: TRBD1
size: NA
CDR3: CASSSVRGRDREGSPLHF
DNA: TGTGCCAGCTCAAGCGTACGGGGGAGGGACAGGGAAGGTTCACCCCTCCACTTT

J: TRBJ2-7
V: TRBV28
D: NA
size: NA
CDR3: CASSAPSRYEQYF
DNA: TGTGCCAGCAGTGCTCCTAGTCGGTACGAGCAGTACTTC

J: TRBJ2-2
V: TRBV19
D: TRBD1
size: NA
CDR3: CASRAGTGLMELFF
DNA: TGTGCCAGTAGGGCGGGGACAGGGTTAATGGAGCTGTTTTTT

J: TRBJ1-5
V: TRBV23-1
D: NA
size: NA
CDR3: CASSQEDGGGHQPQHF
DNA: TGCGCCAGCAGTCAGGAGGATGGCGGTGGCCATCAGCCCCAGCATTTT

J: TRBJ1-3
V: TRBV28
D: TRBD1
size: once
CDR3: CASSLSGGSGNTIYF
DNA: TGTGCCAGCAGCTTATCAGGGGGCTCTGGAAACACCATATATTTT

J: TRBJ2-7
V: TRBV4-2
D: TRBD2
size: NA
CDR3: CASSQEGGLAGEQYF
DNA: TGTGCCAGCAGCCAAGAAGGGGGACTAGCGGGCGAGCAGTACTTC

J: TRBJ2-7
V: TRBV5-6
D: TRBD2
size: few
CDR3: CASSFWGLAGSYEQYF
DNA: TGTGCCAGCAGCTTTTGGGGACTAGCGGGTTCCTACGAGCAGTACTTC

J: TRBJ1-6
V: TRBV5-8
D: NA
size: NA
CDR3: CASSLDVANNSPLHF
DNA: TGTGCCAGCAGCTTGGATGTAGCCAATAATTCACCCCTCCACTTT

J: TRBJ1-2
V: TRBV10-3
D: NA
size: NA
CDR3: CAISVQNGYTF
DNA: TGTGCCATCAGTGTTCAGAATGGCTACACCTTC

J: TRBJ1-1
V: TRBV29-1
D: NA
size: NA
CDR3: CSVTTSMNTEAFF
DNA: TGCAGCGTGACGACTTCCATGAACACTGAAGCTTTCTTT

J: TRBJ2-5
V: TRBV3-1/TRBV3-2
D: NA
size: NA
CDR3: CASSRDNLYQETQYF
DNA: TGTGCCAGCAGCCGGGACAATCTGTACCAAGAGACCCAGTACTTC

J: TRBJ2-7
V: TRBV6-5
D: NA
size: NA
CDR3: CASSFRQSYEQYF
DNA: TGTGCCAGCAGTTTCCGACAGAGCTACGAGCAGTACTTC

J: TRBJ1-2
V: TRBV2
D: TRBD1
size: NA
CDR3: CASIQGGSVYGYTF
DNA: TGTGCCAGCATACAGGGGGGGTCCGTCTATGGCTACACCTTC

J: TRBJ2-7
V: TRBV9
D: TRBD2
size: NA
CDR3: CASSPSGRASYEQYF
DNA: TGTGCCAGCAGCCCTAGCGGGAGGGCCTCCTACGAGCAGTACTTC

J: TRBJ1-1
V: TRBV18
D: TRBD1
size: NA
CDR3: CASSPNPVGQGEAFF
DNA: TGTGCCAGCTCACCGAACCCCGTGGGACAGGGTGAAGCTTTCTTT

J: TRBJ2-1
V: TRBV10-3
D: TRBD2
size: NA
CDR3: CAISDPGLAPYNEQFF
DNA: TGTGCCATCAGTGACCCGGGACTAGCGCCCTACAATGAGCAGTTCTTC

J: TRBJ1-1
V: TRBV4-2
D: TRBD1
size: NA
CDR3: CASSQDLRTGRTEAFF
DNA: TGTGCCAGCAGCCAAGATCTCAGGACAGGGCGCACTGAAGCTTTCTTT

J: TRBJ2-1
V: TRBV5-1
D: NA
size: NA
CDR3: CASSPIPSGGNEQFF
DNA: TGCGCCAGCAGCCCCATTCCCTCCGGCGGCAATGAGCAGTTCTTC

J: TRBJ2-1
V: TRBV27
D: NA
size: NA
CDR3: CASSPVGAGYNEQFF
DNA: TGTGCCAGCAGTCCAGTGGGGGCAGGGTACAATGAGCAGTTCTTC

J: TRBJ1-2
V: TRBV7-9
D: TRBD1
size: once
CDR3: CASSLGQGASYGYTF
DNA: TGTGCCAGCAGCCTGGGACAGGGGGCCAGCTATGGCTACACCTTC

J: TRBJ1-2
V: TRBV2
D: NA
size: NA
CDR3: CASSESRVGVGYTF
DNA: TGTGCCAGCAGTGAATCCAGGGTTGGTGTCGGCTACACCTTC

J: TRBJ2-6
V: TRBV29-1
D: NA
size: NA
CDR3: CSVRQNTGANVLTF
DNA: TGCAGCGTCCGACAGAACACTGGGGCCAACGTCCTGACTTTC

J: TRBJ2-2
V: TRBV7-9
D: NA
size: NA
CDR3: CASSLMVAGELFF
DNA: TGTGCCAGCAGCCTAATGGTGGCCGGGGAGCTGTTTTTT

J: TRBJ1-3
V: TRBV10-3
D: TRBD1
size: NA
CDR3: CAIKSDRPRSGNTIYF
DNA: TGTGCCATCAAATCGGACAGGCCCCGCAGTGGAAACACCATATATTTT

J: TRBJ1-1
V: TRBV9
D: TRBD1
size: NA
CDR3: CASSPSLWTGRTEAFF
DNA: TGTGCCAGCAGCCCGAGTCTCTGGACAGGGCGGACTGAAGCTTTCTTT

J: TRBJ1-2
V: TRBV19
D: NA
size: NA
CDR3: CASSITGPLPYGYTF
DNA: TGTGCCAGTAGTATAACAGGACCTTTACCCTATGGCTACACCTTC